One sample yielded the 4 T cell receptor beta chains listed below, sequenced in a study of blood T cell repertoires in COVID-19. Measured with immunoSEQ multiplex PCR; TCRdb has only the in-frame clones, and not every one. The profile shows nearly 95,000 clones, around 74% of them singletons. The sample consisted of peripheral blood. These receptor sequences come from a man between 65 and 85 years old with COVID-19, enrolled during active disease.

This chain joins TRBV30 and TRBJ2-3, with D perhaps matching TRBD2 (6 bases). This CDR3 comprises 15 residues. CDR1 and CDR2 (germline): GTSNPN, SVGIG (reference sequence). V shed 0 bases and J shed 2 bases, with 12 bases lying between them. The chain's CDR3 is CAWSVRESPTDTQYF. The CDR3 DNA reads as TGTGCCTGGAGTGTACGGGAGAGCCCCACAGATACGCAGTATTTT.

The chain recombines TRBV27 with TRBJ2-5; TRBD2 matches 13 bases. This CDR3 comprises 15 residues. Germline V gives CDR1 MNHEY, CDR2 SMNVEV (reference sequence). V lost 7 bases, J lost 4 bases, and 6 bases stayed unmatched. The CDR3 region is CASNRLAGGGETQYF. DNA of the CDR3: TGTGCCAGCAACAGACTAGCGGGAGGCGGAGAGACCCAGTACTTC.

The rearrangement joins TRBV19 to TRBJ2-3; D remains unclear. Trimming took off 3 bases at V and 11 bases at J, with 12 bases between the two ends. Germline V gives CDR1 LNHDA, CDR2 SQIVND (reference sequence). The CDR3 totals 12 residues. The DNA for the CDR3 is TGTGCCAGTAGTATCTCAGGCAGATTGCAGTATTTT. It is translated as CASSISGRLQYF.

J is TRBJ2-7 and V is TRBV3-1 (or the pseudogene TRBV3-2), with 10 bases identical to TRBD2. V lost 3 bases and J lost 4; bases outside the gene matches: 3. Germline V gene lookup returns CDR1 LGHDT and CDR2 YNNKEL (reference sequence). The CDR3 has 14 residues. The DNA of the CDR3 is TGTGCCAGCAGCCAGTCTAGCGGGAGTTACGAGCAGTACTTC. Protein product: CASSQSSGSYEQYF.